This is a list of T cell receptor beta chains from one sample in a study of OX40 agonist ivuxolimab in advanced cancers. Measured with immunoSEQ multiplex PCR; TCRdb has only the in-frame clones, and not every one. The table has approximately 45,000 clones, approximately 80% seen once. The specimen was CD4+ or CD8+ T cells sorted from blood, collected in a trial of the OX40 agonist ivuxolimab. The receptor set was obtained from an adult with an advanced solid tumor such as melanoma, head and neck, liver or kidney cancer. The CDR3 runs from the conserved cysteine through the conserved F or W. Fields, in order: CDR3 length, J gene, clone size, V gene, D gene, CDR3 protein, CDR3 DNA. D genes are given only for firm matches. Not every row has a clone size; where given, it reads once, few, many or a size class.

16 TRBJ1-1 NA TRBV4-1 TRBD1 CASSQIFDRGATEAFF TGCGCCAGCAGCCAGATTTTTGACAGGGGGGCCACTGAAGCTTTCTTT
16 TRBJ1-1 NA TRBV28 TRBD1 CASSSGQGGIRAEAFF TGTGCCAGCAGTTCGGGACAGGGAGGAATTAGGGCTGAAGCTTTCTTT
15 TRBJ1-5 NA TRBV7-8 TRBD1 CASSVQGGQGQPQHF TGTGCCAGCAGCGTCCAGGGGGGGCAAGGGCAGCCCCAGCATTTT
14 TRBJ2-2 NA TRBV18 TRBD1 CASSGQQHTGELFF TGTGCCAGCTCGGGACAGCAACACACCGGGGAGCTGTTTTTT
18 TRBJ1-3 NA TRBV28 NA CASTPWGADSPSGNTIYF TGTGCCAGCACACCCTGGGGAGCCGACTCCCCCTCTGGAAACACCATATATTTT
14 TRBJ2-7 NA TRBV4-1 NA CASSQDHARSEQYF TGCGCCAGCAGCCAAGATCACGCGAGGAGCGAGCAGTACTTC
14 TRBJ2-7 NA TRBV18 NA CASSPPAGYYEQYF TGTGCCAGCTCACCACCTGCCGGATACTACGAGCAGTACTTC
14 TRBJ1-1 NA TRBV7-9 TRBD1 CASSSSDRLPEAFF TGTGCCAGCAGCTCTTCGGACAGGTTACCTGAAGCTTTCTTT
14 TRBJ2-2 NA TRBV6-1 NA CASSVGGRTGELFF TGTGCCAGCAGTGTGGGGGGAAGAACCGGGGAGCTGTTTTTT
12 TRBJ1-6 NA TRBV30 NA CAWSVRNSPLHF TGTGCCTGGAGTGTACGAAATTCACCCCTCCACTTT
13 TRBJ2-3 NA TRBV4-1 TRBD2 CASSRLAPDTQYF TGCGCCAGCAGCAGACTAGCTCCAGATACGCAGTATTTT
15 TRBJ2-6 few TRBV19 NA CASSTGKTGANVLTF TGTGCCAGTAGTACAGGGAAGACTGGGGCCAACGTCCTGACTTTC
14 TRBJ2-7 NA TRBV9 NA CASSESGNSYEQYF TGTGCCAGCAGCGAATCAGGGAACTCCTACGAGCAGTACTTC
14 TRBJ1-2 few TRBV29-1 NA CSVEDKDWAYGYTF TGCAGCGTTGAAGATAAGGACTGGGCGTATGGCTACACCTTC
14 TRBJ2-7 few TRBV7-2 NA CASSLNSGLPEQYF TGTGCCAGCAGCTTAAACAGTGGGCTTCCCGAGCAGTACTTC
19 TRBJ1-1 NA TRBV14 NA CASSQERAQGGTPNTEAFF TGTGCCAGCAGCCAAGAAAGAGCGCAGGGCGGTACTCCGAACACTGAAGCTTTCTTT
11 TRBJ2-1 NA TRBV27 NA CASSLLDEQFF TGTGCCAGCAGTTTGTTGGATGAGCAGTTCTTC
15 TRBJ2-7 NA TRBV19 TRBD1 CASSIEQGAAYEQYF TGTGCCAGTAGTATCGAACAGGGGGCGGCCTACGAGCAGTACTTC
15 TRBJ2-3 NA TRBV9 TRBD2 CASSPTSGRLDTQYF TGTGCCAGCAGCCCAACTAGCGGGAGGTTGGATACGCAGTATTTT
16 TRBJ1-6 NA TRBV28 TRBD1 CASSLLQPGGRSPLHF TGTGCCAGCAGTCTCCTTCAGCCAGGGGGCCGGTCACCCCTCCACTTT
15 TRBJ2-1 NA TRBV6-6 TRBD1 CASSKTGTGHNEQFF TGTGCCAGCAGCAAAACCGGGACAGGCCACAATGAGCAGTTCTTC
21 TRBJ2-6 NA TRBV7-3 NA CASSLTTGPGAVYSGANVLTF TGTGCCAGCAGCTTAACCACAGGACCCGGGGCTGTCTACTCTGGGGCCAACGTCCTGACTTTC
13 TRBJ1-1 NA TRBV6-5 NA CASTPTLNTEAFF TGTGCCAGCACCCCCACACTCAACACTGAAGCTTTCTTT
12 TRBJ1-1 NA TRBV30 NA CAWLDSRPEAFF TGTGCCTGGTTGGACAGCCGTCCTGAAGCTTTCTTT
18 TRBJ2-6 NA TRBV5-1 TRBD1 CASSFGTGGRAGANVLTF TGCGCCAGCAGCTTTGGCACAGGGGGACGCGCTGGGGCCAACGTCCTGACTTTC
15 TRBJ1-1 NA TRBV5-5 NA CASSSHGHGNTEAFF TGTGCCAGCAGTAGCCACGGACACGGGAACACTGAAGCTTTCTTT
14 TRBJ1-5 NA TRBV19 NA CASSRDRSPQPQHF TGTGCCAGTAGTAGAGACCGAAGCCCTCAGCCCCAGCATTTT
15 TRBJ2-7 NA TRBV5-4 TRBD2 CASSLAGTSSYEQYF TGTGCCAGCAGCTTGGCCGGGACTAGCTCCTACGAGCAGTACTTC
11 TRBJ2-7 NA TRBV6-5 NA CASSYSREQYF TGTGCCAGCAGTTACTCACGCGAGCAGTACTTC
11 TRBJ2-5 NA TRBV2 NA CASKATETQYF TGTGCCAGCAAAGCGACAGAGACCCAGTACTTC
16 TRBJ1-5 few TRBV19 NA CASTRGQSNSNQPQHF TGTGCCAGTACCCGAGGACAGTCCAATAGCAATCAGCCCCAGCATTTT
14 TRBJ2-7 NA TRBV9 TRBD1 CASSVATGGLEQYF TGTGCCAGCAGCGTAGCGACAGGGGGCCTCGAGCAGTACTTC
15 TRBJ2-7 NA TRBV7-9 NA CASSRDPWGLYEQYF TGTGCCAGCAGCCGGGATCCTTGGGGCCTATACGAGCAGTACTTC
13 TRBJ2-2 few TRBV10-1 NA CATSRVGTGELFF TGCGCCACCAGCCGGGTTGGCACCGGGGAGCTGTTTTTT
16 TRBJ2-3 NA TRBV30 TRBD2 CAWDPRLAEPADTQYF TGTGCCTGGGACCCCCGACTAGCGGAGCCTGCGGATACGCAGTATTTT
15 TRBJ2-2 NA TRBV7-8 TRBD1 CASSAGTVNTGELFF TGTGCCAGCAGCGCCGGGACAGTGAACACCGGGGAGCTGTTTTTT
15 TRBJ1-4 few TRBV2 NA CASRAPGQWNEKLFF TGTGCCAGCAGAGCACCGGGACAATGGAATGAAAAACTGTTTTTT
14 TRBJ1-3 NA TRBV9 NA CASSVSLGGNTIYF TGTGCCAGCAGCGTCAGTTTAGGCGGAAACACCATATATTTT
14 TRBJ1-6 NA TRBV7-2 NA CASSINQGSSPLHF TGTGCCAGCAGCATAAACCAGGGGAGCTCACCCCTCCACTTT
16 TRBJ2-1 NA TRBV27 TRBD2 CASSPGGFLRANEQFF TGTGCCAGCAGCCCCGGGGGGTTCCTTAGGGCGAATGAGCAGTTCTTC
13 TRBJ1-2 few TRBV9 NA CASSVEHLYGYTF TGTGCCAGCAGCGTAGAACATCTCTATGGCTACACCTTC
12 TRBJ2-1 NA TRBV28 NA CASRGPYNEQFF TGTGCCAGCAGGGGTCCTTACAATGAGCAGTTCTTC
16 TRBJ1-2 NA TRBV5-5 NA CASSGYLYERGLGYTF TGTGCCAGCAGCGGTTATTTGTACGAGAGAGGCCTTGGCTACACCTTC
13 TRBJ2-4 NA TRBV27 NA CASKGAGSIIQYF TGTGCCAGCAAAGGGGCAGGGAGTATCATTCAGTACTTC
13 TRBJ1-2 NA TRBV27 TRBD1 CASRTPDRAGYTF TGTGCCAGCAGAACACCGGACAGGGCTGGCTACACCTTC
15 TRBJ1-4 once TRBV4-2 TRBD1 CASSQDKAGGEKLFF TGTGCCAGCAGCCAAGATAAGGCAGGGGGCGAAAAACTGTTTTTT
11 TRBJ2-7 NA TRBV28 TRBD1 CAIGQGYEQYF TGTGCCATCGGACAGGGCTACGAGCAGTACTTC
15 TRBJ2-1 few TRBV6-5 NA CASSPGDTRSDEQFF TGTGCCAGCAGTCCTGGGGACACCCGTAGCGATGAGCAGTTCTTC
15 TRBJ2-5 NA TRBV30 TRBD2 CAWSTLAGGPGTQYF TGTGCCTGGAGTACTCTAGCGGGGGGGCCCGGGACCCAGTACTTC
15 TRBJ2-7 NA TRBV2 TRBD1 CASKEDGTGSSEQYF TGTGCCAGCAAAGAGGATGGGACAGGGAGTAGCGAGCAGTACTTC
13 TRBJ1-5 NA TRBV11-2 NA CASSYERGQPQHF TGTGCCAGCAGCTACGAGAGGGGTCAGCCCCAGCATTTT
14 TRBJ2-1 NA TRBV10-1 NA CASSQLGDRNEQFF TGCGCCAGCAGCCAACTAGGGGACCGTAATGAGCAGTTCTTC
14 TRBJ1-2 once TRBV7-8 NA CASSLEGGNYGYTF TGTGCCAGCAGCTTAGAAGGGGGTAACTATGGCTACACCTTC